The subject of this entry is one TCR beta chain. This specimen belongs to a study of blood T cell repertoires in COVID-19. Assay: immunoSEQ multiplex PCR; the TCRdb copy retains only in-frame clones and omits some. The table has about 300,000 clones, roughly 86% seen once; the top ten hold 9.4%. The sample taken for sequencing was peripheral blood. This sequence was found in a man between 18 and 29 years old with active or convalescent COVID-19.

The CDR3, as DNA: TGTGCCAGCAGAGCTAGCGGGGGGAGGGAGACCCAGTACTTC. This sequence encodes CASRASGGRETQYF. The chain combines TRBV27 with TRBJ2-5; 11 bases are a match to TRBD2. This CDR3 is 14 amino acids long. Germline CDR1 MNHEY, CDR2 SMNVEV (reference sequence). With 6 bases clipped from V and 5 bases from J, the junction kept 5 bases outside the gene matches.